This TCR beta chain was sequenced for a study of OX40 agonist ivuxolimab in advanced cancers. Clones were sequenced by immunoSEQ multiplex PCR, and TCRdb holds only the in-frame ones, with some missing. The sample consists of 13,000 to 15,000 clones, 77% of them appearing once. Germline V gene lookup returns CDR1 SGHTA and CDR2 FQGTGA. The CDR3 covers 11 residues. Turning to this clone: Mismatch with germline at one junction end may stem from a read error.

The clonotype was recovered from an adult with an advanced solid tumor such as melanoma, head and neck, liver or kidney cancer. The specimen was CD4+ or CD8+ T cells sorted from blood, collected in a trial of the OX40 agonist ivuxolimab. This sequence joins TRBV7-3 and TRBJ2-3; 9 positions match TRBD2. The CDR3 DNA follows: TGTGCCAGCAGCGGTAGCGGGAGCCCCATTTTT. This encodes CASSGSGSPIF.